This T cell receptor (beta chain) was captured in a study of OX40 agonist ivuxolimab in advanced cancers. The overall study: Mean age approximately 61 years, range 23 to 79; 82.7% male. Study-wide points: The authors also found low normalized T-cell clonal expansion in some nonresponders.

The method was immunoSEQ multiplex PCR; TCRdb's version includes in-frame clones alone and lacks a portion of them. The table shows 60,000 or so clones, with over 80% occurring only once. This CDR3 has 14 residues. Germline-derived CDR1 and CDR2 are SGDLS and YYNGEE. J gave up 5 bases and V 1 base, and 2 bases lay outside the gene matches. A few counts support this clone. What it binds is not known. This chain joins TRBV9 and TRBJ2-1; TRBD1 matches 8 bases. This clonotype was obtained from an adult with an advanced solid tumor such as melanoma, head and neck, liver or kidney cancer. The specimen comprised CD4+ or CD8+ T cells sorted from blood, sampled in a trial of the OX40 agonist ivuxolimab. CDR3 protein: CASSVLQGDNEQFF. CDR3 DNA: TGTGCCAGCAGCGTACTACAGGGGGACAATGAGCAGTTCTTC.